Shown below are 29 T cell receptor beta chains from a single sample sequenced in a study of monozygotic twins with inflammatory bowel disease. From the 5' RACE reads, TCRdb lists one entry per CDR3 protein and no DNA. The sample's table shows 400,000 to 500,000 distinct CDR3 sequences. Sample: blood. Source of these receptors: a human donor with ulcerative colitis or Crohn's disease, or a healthy co-twin of an affected twin (not recorded which).

V gene TRBV7-2 combines with J gene TRBJ2-3; the D call from TCRdb, TRBD1, cannot be confirmed without DNA. CDR3 size: 17 residues. Germline CDR1 SGHTA, CDR2 FQGNSA. CDR3 amino acids: CASSYPLGAGATDTQYF.

The chain recombines TRBV7-2 with TRBJ2-3; as DNA is missing, the TRBD2 call by TCRdb cannot be tested. CDR1 and CDR2 from the germline V gene are SGHTA and FQGNSA. This CDR3 region has 14 residues. CDR3 in amino acids: CASSLVLPPDTQYF.

The J gene is TRBJ2-1, the V gene TRBV7-2; TCRdb names TRBD2, which stays unverified in the absence of DNA. CDR1 and CDR2 (germline): SGHTA, FQGNSA. The CDR3 contains 17 residues. The CDR3: CASSLDTSGTSYNEQFF.

The chain's CDR3 is CASRAGTTYGYTF. The chain combines TRBV5-1 with TRBJ1-2; the D gene TCRdb calls, TRBD1, cannot be checked with no DNA. Germline assignment: CDR1 SGHRS and CDR2 YFSETQ. The CDR3 sequence is 13 residues long.

The V and J genes are TRBV4-1 and TRBJ2-3; TCRdb calls TRBD1, which cannot be checked without DNA. This CDR3 has 18 residues. Germline CDR1 is MGHRA and CDR2 is YSYEKL. The CDR3 here is CASSPDRGSKTSTDTQYF.

V usage is TRBV11-2 and J usage is TRBJ1-4; TCRdb outputs TRBD1, but without DNA this stays unchecked. The CDR3 extends over 15 amino acids. Germline V gene lookup returns CDR1 SGHAT and CDR2 FQNNGV. The CDR3 here is CASSTSTGSNEKLFF.

V and J are TRBV15 and TRBJ2-6; TCRdb lists TRBD2, though no DNA is available to test this call. This CDR3 contains 18 residues. The germline V gene has CDR1 LNHNV and CDR2 YYDKDF (reference sequence). The CDR3 sequence is CATSKEVPAISGANVLTF.

V usage is TRBV5-1 and J usage is TRBJ1-4; TCRdb lists TRBD1, though no DNA is available to test this call. CDR3 length equals 16 residues. Germline CDR1 and CDR2: SGHRS and YFSETQ. CDR3 residues: CASSGGQHTTNEKLFF.

This rearrangement joins TRBV20-1 to TRBJ2-7; the TRBD1 assignment by TCRdb is unverifiable without DNA. CDR1 is DFQATT, CDR2 SNEGSKA, per germline (reference sequence). The CDR3 spans 12 residues. The CDR3 region is CSAKTGLDEQYF.

The gene calls are TRBV12-3 or TRBV12-4 and TRBJ2-5; TCRdb selects TRBD1, and the lack of DNA leaves this call unchecked. The CDR3 is 12 residues long. Here the CDR3 reads CASSRGPETQYF.

This chain links TRBV25-1 with TRBJ1-5; TCRdb returns TRBD1, unconfirmable since there is no DNA. The CDR3 has 14 amino acids. The germline V gene encodes CDR1 MGHDK and CDR2 SYGVNS. The CDR3 region is CASSEGGHNQPQHF.

The V gene is TRBV7-8, the J gene TRBJ2-1. CDR3 size: 11 residues. CDR1 SGHVS and CDR2 FQNEAQ come from the germline V gene. CDR3 loop: CASSGRTEQFF.

The V gene is TRBV6-5, the J gene TRBJ2-3. Per germline, CDR1 MNHEY and CDR2 SVGAGI. The CDR3 covers 15 residues. CDR3: CASSYSRLRTDTQYF.

The chain has TRBV14 and TRBJ2-3; no DNA is available, so the TRBD2 call from TCRdb remains unchecked. The CDR3 is 16 residues long. CDR1 is SGHDN, CDR2 FVKESK, per germline. The CDR3: CASSLDSGTTTDTQYF.

V is TRBV5-1 and J is TRBJ1-6; without DNA, the TCRdb call of TRBD1 cannot be checked. The CDR3 contains 14 residues. CDR1 and CDR2 (germline): SGHRS, YFSETQ. CDR3: CASSFGGQGSPLHF.

The CDR3: CASSPGPVHNEQFF. This sequence joins TRBV7-6 and TRBJ2-1; TCRdb picks TRBD1, but there is no DNA to check that call. Germline V lookup: CDR1 SGHVS, CDR2 FNYEAQ. CDR3 size: 14 residues.

This chain joins TRBV2 and TRBJ2-2; TCRdb lists TRBD2, though no DNA is available to test this call. CDR3 length: 18 residues. Germline V gives CDR1 SNHLY, CDR2 FYNNEI. The CDR3 protein is CASSQGGLAGVLHRELFF.

The chain employs TRBV6-2 or TRBV6-3 and TRBJ1-5; TCRdb gives TRBD1 as the D gene, but with no DNA this cannot be confirmed. The CDR3 sequence is 15 residues long. Per the germline V gene, CDR1 is MNHEY and CDR2 is SVGEGT. The CDR3 protein is CASSRGTVIYQPQHF.

This chain joins TRBV7-2 and TRBJ2-5; the TCRdb D gene call, TRBD2, has no DNA to confirm it. CDR1 SGHTA and CDR2 FQGNSA come from the germline V gene. The CDR3 is 15 amino acids. The CDR3 protein is CASSLERGRVETQYF.

The rearrangement links TRBV28 to TRBJ1-5. The germline CDR1 and CDR2 sequences are MDHEN and SYDVKM. The CDR3 has 12 residues. The CDR3 loop is CASSDSNQPQHF.

The chain couples TRBV9 to TRBJ2-5; TCRdb proposes TRBD2, but this gene call is untestable without DNA. CDR1 and CDR2 (germline): SGDLS, YYNGEE. The CDR3 length is 12 residues. The CDR3 reads CASSALAETQYF. Full variable domain (outside the CDR3, taken from reference TRBV9 and TRBJ2-5): DSGVTQTPKHLITATGQRVTLRCSPRSGDLSVYWYQQSLDQGLQFLIQYYNGEERAKGNILERFSAQQFPDLHSELNLSSLELGDSALYFCASSALAETQYFGPGTRLLVL.

The chain links TRBV6-6 to TRBJ2-7; TCRdb indicates TRBD2, and absent DNA this call remains unverified. CDR1 is MNHNY and CDR2 is SVGAGI in the germline V gene (reference sequence). This CDR3 region has 14 residues. The chain's CDR3 is CASSSRLAGSEQYF.

The V gene is TRBV5-1, the J gene TRBJ2-7; the TCRdb call, TRBD1, lacks DNA for checking. Germline V CDR1 and CDR2: SGHRS, YFSETQ. This CDR3 has 18 amino acids. The CDR3 loop is CASSGTGAGTKSSYEQYF. The full variable domain, rest sourced from reference TRBV5-1 and TRBJ2-7, is KAGVTQTPRYLIKTRGQQVTLSCSPISGHRSVSWYQQTPGQGLQFLFEYFSETQRNKGNFPGRFSGRQFSNSRSEMNVSTLELGDSALYLCASSGTGAGTKSSYEQYFGPGTRLTVT.

The genes are TRBV3-1 and TRBJ2-2; TCRdb picks TRBD1, but there is no DNA to check that call. The germline gives CDR1 LGHDT, CDR2 YNNKEL (reference sequence). The CDR3 is made up of 16 amino acids. The CDR3 here is CASSHQTGANTGELFF.

This chain links TRBV7-9 with TRBJ1-1. Germline V gene sequence: CDR1 SEHNR, CDR2 FQNEAQ (reference sequence). This CDR3 has 13 amino acids. CDR3 amino acids: CASSFIENTEAFF.

This rearrangement joins TRBV27 to TRBJ2-1; TCRdb's D gene call, TRBD1, goes unchecked for lack of DNA. CDR3 size: 17 residues. CDR1 is MNHEY, CDR2 SMNVEV, per germline (reference sequence). This chain's CDR3 is CASSLTAGQGVYNEQFF.

V gene TRBV7-2 combines with J gene TRBJ2-3. The CDR3 totals 12 residues. Germline lookup yields CDR1 SGHTA and CDR2 FQGNSA. This CDR3 reads CASSFHTDTQYF.

The chain links TRBV5-1 to TRBJ2-3; the D call from TCRdb, TRBD2, cannot be confirmed without DNA. This CDR3 is 17 amino acids long. CDR1 SGHRS and CDR2 YFSETQ come from the germline V gene. Here the CDR3 reads CASSPGPGLAGADTQYF.

The CDR3 is CASSLARQGGDLSVGEQFF. The chain is built from TRBV11-1 and TRBJ2-1; TCRdb reports TRBD1, a call that lacks DNA to check it against. The CDR3 has 19 residues. CDR1 is SGHAT, CDR2 FQDESV, per germline (reference sequence).